These 18 T cell receptor beta chains originate from one sample sequenced in a study of blood T cell repertoires in COVID-19 (TCRdb year 2020). Library generation was performed with the immunoSEQ multiplex PCR assay. TCRdb took this table from immuneACCESS and kept in-frame rearrangements with V and J called. Such tables lack part of the clones; where checked against another copy, unresolved V genes explain under half of the gap, and the rest is unexplained. A total of 200,000 or so clones appear in this sample, 80% to 90% of them only once. 2.2% of the sample belongs to the ten largest clones. The sequenced material came from peripheral blood. Every receptor here comes from a woman in her fifties or sixties with acute or convalescent COVID-19.

V and J are TRBV7-9 and TRBJ1-5, with 9 bases that match TRBD1. CDR1 SEHNR and CDR2 FQNEAQ come from the germline V gene (reference sequence). V lost 5 bases and J lost 4; bases outside the gene matches: 6. The CDR3 loop spans 15 amino acids. The CDR3 bases are TGTGCCAGCAGCCCAGGACAGGGGCCTAATCAGCCCCAGCATTTT. It is translated as CASSPGQGPNQPQHF.

This sequence joins TRBV6-5 and TRBJ2-3, with 9 bases that match TRBD1. Trimming took 4 bases from V and 3 from J; bases not matched to a gene: 5. CDR3 size: 15 residues. Germline V CDR1 and CDR2: MNHEY, SVGAGI. CDR3 region: CASSWTGVLTDTQYF. The CDR3 DNA is TGTGCCAGCAGTTGGACAGGGGTTTTGACAGATACGCAGTATTTT.

This clone was recorded at least ten times. The chain employs TRBV6-6 and TRBJ2-7, with D maybe TRBD1 (6 bases). Germline-derived CDR1 and CDR2 are MNHNY and SVGAGI (reference sequence). The germline V and J ends were trimmed by 5 bases and 1 base, with 15 bases remaining between them. CDR3 length: 15 residues. CDR3 region: CASSGTGTSSYEQYF. CDR3 nucleotides: TGTGCCAGCAGTGGTACCGGGACATCTTCCTACGAGCAGTACTTC.

The chain uses TRBV27 and TRBJ1-2, with 9 nucleotides matching TRBD1. Germline-derived CDR1 and CDR2 are MNHEY and SMNVEV (reference sequence). The trim removed 4 bases at V and 5 bases at J, leaving 5 bases unmatched. CDR3 length equals 14 residues. The DNA for the CDR3 is TGTGCCAGCAGTTCGGACAGGGGTTTGTATGGCTACACCTTC. Its translation: CASSSDRGLYGYTF.

The chain combines TRBV18 with TRBJ1-2; TRBD1 is a possible D gene (6 bases). V was clipped by 5 bases and J by 0 bases, with 16 bases between them. Germline-derived CDR1 and CDR2 are KGHSH and LQKENI. This CDR3 spans 16 amino acids. The CDR3 protein is CASSSQNRVTNYGYTF. Here the CDR3 DNA reads TGTGCCAGCTCATCGCAAAACAGGGTAACTAACTATGGCTACACCTTC. The full variable domain, in which reference TRBV18 and TRBJ1-2 provide the parts outside the CDR3, is NAGVMQNPRHLVRRRGQEARLRCSPMKGHSHVYWYRQLPEEGLKFMVYLQKENIIDESGMPKERFSAEFPKEGPSILRIQQVVRGDSAAYFCASSSQNRVTNYGYTFGSGTRLTVV.

The chain uses TRBV18 and TRBJ2-7, with 7 bases matching TRBD1. Germline V gives CDR1 KGHSH, CDR2 LQKENI. V shed 3 bases, J shed 0 bases, and the junction held 5 bases outside the gene matches. This CDR3 comprises 15 residues. The CDR3 DNA is TGTGCCAGCTCACCGGGTTCAGGGGGCTCCTACGAGCAGTACTTC. The encoded protein is CASSPGSGGSYEQYF.

V is TRBV24-1 and J is TRBJ2-3, with D possibly matching TRBD2 (5 bases). Germline CDR1 reads KGHDR; CDR2 reads SFDVKD. V gave up 5 bases and J gave up 5 bases, with 28 bases separating them. The CDR3 contains 19 residues. The CDR3 DNA follows: TGTGCCACCAGTGCCTATGGGGAGACCCGGGGTAATGGTAGAGATACGCAGTATTTT. It translates to CATSAYGETRGNGRDTQYF.

The chain has TRBV5-5 and TRBJ1-2; D is undetermined. Trimming removed 4 bases from V and 9 bases from J, with 22 bases in between. The CDR3 runs 15 residues. CDR1 is SGHKS, CDR2 YYEKEE, per germline (reference sequence). CDR3 in DNA: TGTGCCAGCAGCGCGCAGGATTCCTTAATTGGTAGCTACACCTTC. Translation gives CASSAQDSLIGSYTF.

V gene TRBV11-2 combines with J gene TRBJ2-5; D is possibly TRBD2 (5 bases). CDR1 and CDR2 from the germline V gene are SGHAT and FQNNGV. The CDR3 has 12 residues. V dropped 3 bases and J dropped 5 bases, with 7 bases sitting between them. The CDR3 DNA is TGTGCCAGCAGCTTTCGCGGGGAGACCCAGTACTTC. Translation: CASSFRGETQYF.

The genes are TRBV14 and TRBJ2-7; 8 bases align to TRBD1. With V trimmed by 1 base and J by 6 bases, 8 bases remained unmatched. There are 15 residues in the CDR3. CDR1 SGHDN and CDR2 FVKESK come from the germline V gene. CDR3 loop: CASSQGQGANSEQYF. The CDR3 region has the DNA TGTGCCAGCAGCCAAGGGCAGGGGGCGAATTCCGAGCAGTACTTC.

This clone was counted once. V gene TRBV10-3 combines with J gene TRBJ1-2, with TRBD1 as a possible D gene (5 bases). Germline CDR1 and CDR2: ENHRY and SYGVKD. The CDR3 is 13 residues long. The V end lost 6 bases, the J end lost 4 bases, and 12 bases lay between the germline ends. The CDR3 sequence is CAISIDSFYGYTF. The CDR3 bases are TGTGCCATCAGCATTGACAGTTTCTATGGCTACACCTTC.

This clone showed up just once. The V gene is TRBV10-2, the J gene TRBJ2-5; D not certain. V was cut by 4 bases and J by 4 bases, with 13 bases left in between. Germline V gene data show CDR1 as WSHSY and CDR2 as SAAADI. CDR3 length equals 14 residues. The CDR3 bases are TGCGCCAGCAGTGGTCAGGTGTTGGGAGAGACCCAGTACTTC. Translating it yields CASSGQVLGETQYF.

The chain has TRBV19 and TRBJ2-3; 7 nucleotides align to TRBD1. This CDR3 contains 14 residues. Germline assignment: CDR1 LNHDA and CDR2 SQIVND (reference sequence). Trimming took 9 bases from V and 2 from J; bases not matched to a gene: 8. CDR3 sequence (DNA): TGTGCCAGCGACCCGACAGGGCTCACAGATACGCAGTATTTT. This gives the protein CASDPTGLTDTQYF. Together with reference TRBV19 and TRBJ2-3, the CDR3 gives the full variable domain: DGGITQSPKYLFRKEGQNVTLSCEQNLNHDAMYWYRQDPGQGLRLIYYSQIVNDFQKGDIAEGYSVSREKKESFPLTVTSAQKNPTAFYLCASDPTGLTDTQYFGPGTRLTVL.

This chain links TRBV18 with TRBJ1-3, with 8 bases matching TRBD1. CDR3 size: 13 residues. The J segment lost 8 bases and the V segment lost 2 bases, leaving 2 bases of the junction unmatched. Germline V gene sequence: CDR1 KGHSH, CDR2 LQKENI. The CDR3 DNA is TGTGCCAGCTCACCAGACAGGGGAGACACCATATATTTT. This codes for CASSPDRGDTIYF.

The chain is built from TRBV18 and TRBJ1-4; TRBD1 agrees at 7 bases. After removal of 2 bases from V and 5 bases from J, the junction contained 5 bases not matched to a gene. The CDR3 runs to 15 residues. Germline assignment: CDR1 KGHSH and CDR2 LQKENI. In DNA form, the CDR3 reads TGTGCCAGCTCACCAGCAGGACAGGAGAATGAAAAACTGTTTTTT. Translating gives CASSPAGQENEKLFF.

The chain recombines TRBV5-1 with TRBJ2-2; TRBD1 matches 9 bases. This CDR3 region has 14 residues. Germline CDR1 and CDR2: SGHRS and YFSETQ. With 4 bases clipped from V and 8 bases from J, the junction kept 6 bases outside the gene matches. The CDR3: CASSAGQGFGELFF. The CDR3 region has the DNA TGCGCCAGCAGCGCGGGACAGGGCTTTGGGGAGCTGTTTTTT.

The J gene is TRBJ2-1, the V gene TRBV7-6, with TRBD2 matching over 11 bases. Germline values: CDR1 SGHVS, CDR2 FNYEAQ. Unmatched junction bases numbered 10, after V lost 2 bases and J lost 1 base. The length of the CDR3 is 19 residues. CDR3 sequence: CASSLLATSGRSSYNEQFF. CDR3 nucleotides: TGTGCCAGCAGCTTACTGGCAACTAGCGGGAGATCATCCTACAATGAGCAGTTCTTC.

This chain links TRBV24-1 with TRBJ2-1; possible D gene TRBD1, 6 bases. Trimming shortened V by 8 bases and J by 7 bases, and 14 bases separated the two germline ends. The CDR3 is 13 amino acids. CDR1 KGHDR and CDR2 SFDVKD come from the germline V gene. Written as DNA, the CDR3 is TGTGCCACCACCTCGGGACACTTGAATGAGCAGTTCTTC. Protein sequence: CATTSGHLNEQFF.